The 3 T cell receptor beta chains below all came from one sample that was sequenced in a study of metastatic and nonmetastatic thyroid tumors. No patient had received any treatment before thyroid surgery. TCRdb reassembled clones from the PCR reads with MiXCR. The data show under 20,000 clones, 25% to 35% seen once. The sequenced material came from tumor tissue. All receptors come from a male donor with papillary thyroid cancer or a benign thyroid nodule (not recorded which). Some clones in this sample may be carry-over from other donors' samples.

Within the sample, this clone is medium-sized. As DNA, the CDR3 is TGTGCCAGTAGTATGACAGGTATAACTCGGGGGACTGAAGCTTTCTTT. Protein product: CASSMTGITRGTEAFF. This rearrangement joins TRBV19 to TRBJ1-1; D is possibly TRBD1 (6 bases). There are 16 residues in the CDR3. Germline lookup yields CDR1 LNHDA and CDR2 SQIVND (reference sequence). V was pared by 3 bases and J by 5 bases, with 19 bases between.

This clone is termed medium-sized. The chain uses TRBV30 and TRBJ2-2, with no clear D. This CDR3 has 13 amino acids. Germline V gene lookup returns CDR1 GTSNPN and CDR2 SVGIG (reference sequence). Trimming removed 8 bases at V and 7 bases at J, with 17 bases between. The CDR3 nucleotides are TGTGCCGCCACGAGAGTCTTTGGCGGGGAGCTGTTTTTT. It translates to CAATRVFGGELFF.

The rearrangement joins TRBV7-8 to TRBJ2-5; tentatively, D is TRBD2 (6 bases). The CDR3 has 14 residues. The germline CDR1 and CDR2 sequences are SGHVS and FQNEAQ. The germline V and J ends were trimmed by 3 bases and 2 bases, with 10 bases remaining between them. The CDR3 here is CASSFGGLQETQYF. CDR3 DNA sequence: TGTGCCAGCAGCTTCGGAGGGCTTCAAGAGACCCAGTACTTC.